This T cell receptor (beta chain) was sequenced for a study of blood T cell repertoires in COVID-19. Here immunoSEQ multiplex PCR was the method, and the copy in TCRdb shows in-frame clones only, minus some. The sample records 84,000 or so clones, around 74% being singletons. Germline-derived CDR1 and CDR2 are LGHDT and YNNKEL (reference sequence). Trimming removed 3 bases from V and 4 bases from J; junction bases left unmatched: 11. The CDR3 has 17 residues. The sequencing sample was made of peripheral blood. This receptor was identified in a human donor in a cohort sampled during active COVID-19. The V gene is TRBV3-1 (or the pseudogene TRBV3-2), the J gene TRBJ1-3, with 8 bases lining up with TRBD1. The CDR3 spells CASSHRRTGSKGNTIYF. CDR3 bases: TGTGCCAGCAGCCACCGGAGGACAGGGAGTAAGGGAAACACCATATATTTT.